The entry below gives a single T cell receptor (beta chain) sequence along with its context. The sample is drawn from a study of naive and memory T cell subsets. Both TRBC1 and TRBC2 were covered by a beta constant-region primer of two equimolar oligonucleotides. TCRdb itself ran the UMI-ligation and nested PCR reads through MiXCR, one entry per CDR3 protein. The table lists 150,000 or so distinct CDR3 sequences, approximately 15% of them singletons, with about 0.15% in the top ten. CDR1 SGHTA and CDR2 FQGNSA come from the germline V gene. The CDR3 sequence is 13 residues long. Trimming removed 2 bases from V and 5 bases from J, with 8 bases in between.

The clonotype originates from a human donor in good health. Sequenced: naive CD4+ T cells from blood. This chain joins TRBV7-2 and TRBJ2-3, with D perhaps assigned TRBD1 or TRBD2 (5 bases each). The CDR3 here is CASSLPGGDTQYF. The CDR3 DNA is TGTGCCAGCAGCTTACCTGGGGGAGATACGCAGTATTTT.